This T cell receptor (beta chain) was captured by sequencing in a study of response to subunit inactivated influenza vaccine listed by TCRdb under 2018. A note on the overall study: Deep quantitative T cell receptor repertoire profiling was used in the study to track responses to a trivalent subunit inactivated influenza vaccine.

V ends up 4 bases short and J 0 bases short, with an unmatched junction base count of 2. Taken from the germline V gene, the CDR1 and CDR2 loops are SGDLS and YYNGEE. The CDR3 goes from the cysteine to the phenylalanine over 15 residues. Only CDR3 DNA is held: 45 bases, read in frame from base 1. What the study reported, not specific to this receptor: According to the authors, only a limited number of new T cells may be recruited by each seasonal influenza vaccination.

This clonotype was counted ten times or more. Its antigen has not been determined. No base qualities exist here, and no much larger clone lies one base off it. Library method: RT-PCR. The listed sequencing device is Illumina HiSeq 2500. TCRdb reworked the public reads: Q25 trimming with fastp, MiXCR clone assembly, productive beta chains retained. Rows with one shared CDR3 protein collapse into an entry with the most common genes and DNA. Present in this sample are about 520,000 distinct CDR3 sequences, 6% to 9% of which were seen just once. The top ten clones comprise about 12% of the sample. Specimen: PBMCs from blood, collected around 25 months after vaccination. This TCR derives from a man aged 50 to 69 who received an inactivated influenza vaccine. Donor details come from another sample of the same person, matched by shared clones. The sequence links TRBV9 to TRBJ1-4, with 8 middle bases fitting TRBD1. The CDR3 region reads CASSRQGSTNEKLFF. The DNA sequence reads TGTGCCAGCAGCAGACAGGGGTCAACTAATGAAAAACTGTTTTTT. Reference TRBV9 and TRBJ1-4 proteins supply the regions before and after the CDR3; the full variable domain is: DSGVTQTPKHLITATGQRVTLRCSPRSGDLSVYWYQQSLDQGLQFLIQYYNGEERAKGNILERFSAQQFPDLHSELNLSSLELGDSALYFCASSRQGSTNEKLFFGSGTQLSVL.